This is a list of T cell receptor beta chains from one sample in a study of tumor and adjacent non-tumor tissue in lung cancer. MiXCR was run by TCRdb on the multiplex PCR reads, yielding one entry per CDR3 protein. Among approximately 100,000 distinct CDR3 sequences listed, 60% to 80% were seen once. What was sequenced was distant non-tumor lung tissue. These receptors were taken from a man aged 25-45 years with non-small cell lung cancer. Both conserved end residues are part of each CDR3. D genes are given only for firm matches. Rows may omit the clone size; those that give it use once, few, many or a size class.

>TRBV11-2|NA|TRBD1|TRBJ2-7
TGTGTCAGCAGCGACAGGGACATCTACGAGCAGTACTTC
CVSSDRDIYEQYF
>TRBV20-1|NA|TRBD2|TRBJ2-3
TGCAGTGTTAGTTTACGAGCGGGAGAAGCGTCCCAGGCCCCTAGCTGGGATACGCAGTATTTT
CSVSLRAGEASQAPSWDTQYF
>TRBV9|once|NA|TRBJ2-1
TGTGCCAGCAGTGTCCTCGCTACCTCCTTCTACAATGAGCAGTTCTTC
CASSVLATSFYNEQFF
>TRBV6-1|NA|NA|TRBJ2-2
TGTGCCAGCAGGACCGACGGGCTGAACACCGGGGAGCTGTTTTTT
CASRTDGLNTGELFF
>TRBV6-5|NA|NA|TRBJ1-6
TGTGCCAGCAGTTGCTTTGGGAATTCACCCCCCCACTTT
CASSCFGNSPPHF
>TRBV11-1|few|NA|TRBJ1-5
TGTGCCAGCAGCTTACAAGACAATCAGCCCCAGCATTTT
CASSLQDNQPQHF
>TRBV11-3|few|TRBD2|TRBJ2-3
TGTGCCAGCAGCAGGGGGACTAGCGGGCGGTTGGATACGCAGTATTTT
CASSRGTSGRLDTQYF
>TRBV11-2|NA|TRBD1|TRBJ1-5
TGTGCCAACAGCTTAGACAGGGATGAGAATAGCAATCAGCCCCAGCATTTT
CANSLDRDENSNQPQHF
>TRBV11-2|NA|TRBD2|TRBJ2-1
TGTGCGAACAGCATCCGAAGCGGGGCCTCCTACAATGAGCAGTTCTTC
CANSIRSGASYNEQFF
>TRBV29-1|medium-sized|NA|TRBJ2-5
TGCAGCACCTCCCTTGGGGGGGCCCAAGAGACCCAGTACTTC
CSTSLGGAQETQYF
>TRBV19|NA|NA|TRBJ2-1
TGTGCCAGTAGTCCGCCGGCGGGCCTCGGGGCCGATGAGCAGTTCTTC
CASSPPAGLGADEQFF
>TRBV4-2|NA|NA|TRBJ1-1
TGTGCCAACAGCCAATCATCGATTGGAACTGAAGCTTTCTTT
CANSQSSIGTEAFF
>TRBV11-2|NA|TRBD1|TRBJ1-2
TGTACCAGTAGCCCCCCCGACAGGGCCCCTCCGCTTGGCTACACCTTC
CTSSPPDRAPPLGYTF
>TRBV30|many|TRBD2|TRBJ2-1
TGTGCCTGGGCCACTAGCGGGGCCTACAATGTGCAGTTCTTC
CAWATSGAYNVQFF
>TRBV11-2|NA|TRBD2|TRBJ2-3
TGTGCCAGCAGCTTAGGGACTAGCGGGGGAAGCACAGATACGCAGTCTTTT
CASSLGTSGGSTDTQSF
>TRBV6-5|NA|TRBD1|TRBJ2-2
TGTGCCAGCAGCCCGGACAGGGCCAGCTTTTTCGGGGAGCTGTTGTTT
CASSPDRASFFGELLF
>TRBV20-1|many|TRBD2|TRBJ2-3
TGCAGTGCCCCCCGGAGGGAGGGAGCAGATACGCAGTATTTT
CSAPRREGADTQYF
>TRBV11-3|NA|TRBD1|TRBJ2-2
TGTGTCAACAGCGGACAGGGGGCTGCAGGGGCCGGGGAGCTGTTTTTT
CVNSGQGAAGAGELFF
>TRBV10-3|many|NA|TRBJ2-2
TGTGCCATCAGTGAGTGGACCGGGACCGCGAACACCGGGGAGCTGTTTTTT
CAISEWTGTANTGELFF
>TRBV11-2|NA|NA|TRBJ2-7
TGTCCCAGCAGCTTAGATAGGAGATCAGTCTACGAGCAGTACTTC
CPSSLDRRSVYEQYF
>TRBV11-2|few|NA|TRBJ2-7
TGTGCCAGCAGCTCCGGGACTGGTAAATACGAGCAGTACTTC
CASSSGTGKYEQYF
>TRBV29-1|NA|TRBD2|TRBJ2-2
TGCAGTGTTGAAACTAGCGGGAGAAGAACCGGGGAGCTGTTCTTT
CSVETSGRRTGELFF
>TRBV10-2|NA|NA|TRBJ1-5
TGCGCCAGCTGTGAAGGCAGTAATAGCAATCAGCCCCAGCATTTT
CASCEGSNSNQPQHF
>TRBV11-3|NA|NA|TRBJ2-7
TGTGTCAGCACCTTAGGGGAGATCTACGAGCAGTACTTC
CVSTLGEIYEQYF
>TRBV7-2|NA|TRBD2|TRBJ2-7
TGTGCCACCACTAGCGGGGGGAACTCCTACAAGCAGTACTTC
CATTSGGNSYKQYF
>TRBV4-1|NA|TRBD2|TRBJ2-1
TGCACCAGCACCCGTTTTCTAGCGGGCTTGGCTCAATACAATGAGCAGTTCTTC
CTSTRFLAGLAQYNEQFF
>TRBV6-1|many|TRBD1|TRBJ1-1
TGTGCCAGCAGTGAAACTCTAGGGACAGGAAGGGCTTTCTTT
CASSETLGTGRAFF
>TRBV20-1|NA|NA|TRBJ2-3
TGCAGTACTAGCCAGGGCACGGATACGCAGTATTTT
CSTSQGTDTQYF
>TRBV11-2|NA|NA|TRBJ2-2
TGTGCCAGCAACTTTGTCGTGGCCGGGGAGATGTTTTTT
CASNFVVAGEMFF
>TRBV5-4|NA|NA|TRBJ2-3
TGTGTGAGCAGCCGAGGGGGGTCGAGTACAGATACGCAGTATTTT
CVSSRGGSSTDTQYF
>TRBV20-1|NA|TRBD1|TRBJ1-1
TGCAGTGTTAGAAGACAGGGGTCAGCAGGTACTGAAGGTTTCTTT
CSVRRQGSAGTEGFF